Given below is one T cell receptor beta chain in context. Its antigen is unidentified. J gave up 4 bases and V 5 bases, and 8 bases lay outside the gene matches. The CDR3 is 15 amino acids. CDR1 and CDR2 (germline): DFQATT, SNEGSKA (reference sequence). The record originates from a study of T cells in Graves' hyperthyroidism and ophthalmopathy. Study outcomes and limitations: Within blood appeared most thyroid clonotypes that had expanded above 0.001.

Diagnostic decisions used clinical symptoms, serum thyroxine and TRAb, thyroid ultrasound and orbital computed tomography. PBMCs were obtained from approximately 9.2 ml fresh peripheral blood. Template material for amplifying TCR beta CDR3 regions consisted of RNA transcripts. In the first-round RT-PCR of the TCR CDR3, the HTBI primer set was used. TCRdb reprocessed the multiplex PCR reads with MiXCR, giving one entry per CDR3 protein. The data show a few hundred thousand distinct CDR3 sequences, approximately 18% seen once. Material for sequencing was blood. The sequence was obtained from a woman between 50 and 59 years old with Graves' hyperthyroidism. The V and J genes are TRBV20-1 and TRBJ1-4; 9 bases align to TRBD1. In nucleotides, the CDR3 is TGCAGTGCTGGTGCCACAGGGGGCCTTAATGAAAAACTGTTTTTT. Its translation is CSAGATGGLNEKLFF.